A single T cell receptor beta chain is shown here with its context. Its antigen is not known. The PCR employed 60 Vbeta primers together with 13 Jbeta primers. Method: immunoSEQ multiplex PCR; TCRdb's copy keeps in-frame clones and lacks some. This sample carries roughly 100,000 clones, roughly 85% of them seen once, and the ten largest clones take 2.5% to 3%. These data originate in a study of cytomegalovirus exposure and HLA in healthy donors. Turning to the study itself: Among around 400 genotyped donors, approximately 80% fell in the Caucasian-associated ancestry cluster.

Study-level findings and limits: There were three CMV-associated chains whose specificity for CMV antigens was confirmed in vitro. HLA allele associations emerged for around 16,000 TCR beta sequences in a later analysis, at 0.05 false discovery rate.

V was trimmed by 0 bases and J by 7 bases, leaving 7 bases between them. Germline V gives CDR1 SGHRS, CDR2 YFSETQ. The CDR3 contains 12 residues. The chain employs TRBV5-1 and TRBJ1-2; D is undetermined. The source is a man aged 40-49 years in good health and CMV-seronegative. Sequenced input: PBMCs. The CDR3 nucleotides read TGCGCCAGCAGCTTGGAGGCGGCTGGCTACACCTTC. This translates into CASSLEAAGYTF.